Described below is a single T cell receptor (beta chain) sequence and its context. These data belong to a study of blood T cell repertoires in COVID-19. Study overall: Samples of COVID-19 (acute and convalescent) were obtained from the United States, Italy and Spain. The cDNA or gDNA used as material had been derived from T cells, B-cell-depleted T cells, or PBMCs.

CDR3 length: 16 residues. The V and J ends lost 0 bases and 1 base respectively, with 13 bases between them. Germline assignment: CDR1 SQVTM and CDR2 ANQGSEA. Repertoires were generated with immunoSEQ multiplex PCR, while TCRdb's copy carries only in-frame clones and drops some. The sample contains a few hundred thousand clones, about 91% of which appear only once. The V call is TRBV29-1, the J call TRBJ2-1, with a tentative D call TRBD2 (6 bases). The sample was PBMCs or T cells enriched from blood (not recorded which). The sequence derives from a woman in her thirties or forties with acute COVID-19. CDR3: CSVEDLLAGSYNEQFF. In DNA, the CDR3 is TGCAGCGTTGAAGATCTACTGGCGGGATCCTACAATGAGCAGTTCTTC.